Included here is one T cell receptor beta chain sequence, with context. The sample comes from a study of T cells in localized non-small cell lung cancer. Data came from immunoSEQ multiplex PCR; TCRdb stores just in-frame clones and leaves some out. The sample holds about 3,500 clones; 15% to 20% are singletons and the top ten take around 9.7%. Germline V gene data show CDR1 as MNHGY and CDR2 as SAAAGT. The CDR3 spans 19 residues. The V segment lost 2 bases and the J segment 1 base; nucleotides outside the gene matches: 15. This clonotype originated in a woman aged 35 to 70 with stage III squamous cell lung carcinoma. V usage is TRBV6-8 and J usage is TRBJ2-7; 9 bases are shared with TRBD1. The material was lung tumor tissue, obtained before any cancer treatment. Here the CDR3 reads CASSYLRDRASTRSYEQYF. The CDR3 DNA follows: TGTGCCAGCAGTTACCTCCGGGACAGGGCGTCTACGAGGTCCTACGAGCAGTACTTC.